This passage covers 13 T cell receptor beta chains from one sample sequenced in a study of blood T cell repertoires in COVID-19. Using immunoSEQ multiplex PCR, the repertoire was profiled, and TCRdb retains in-frame clones only, with some absent. The data hold about 200,000 clones, with more than 70% observed a single time. The specimen sequenced was peripheral blood. These receptors all come from an elderly woman with active or convalescent COVID-19.

This clone was seen just once. V and J are TRBV10-3 and TRBJ1-6, with D maybe TRBD1 (6 bases). The CDR3 sequence is 13 residues long. The V end lost 6 bases, the J end lost 7 bases, and 10 bases lay between the germline ends. Germline lookup yields CDR1 ENHRY and CDR2 SYGVKD. The CDR3 loop reads CAISGQLNSPLHF. The CDR3 nucleotides read TGTGCCATCAGCGGACAGCTAAATTCACCCCTCCACTTT.

The V and J genes are TRBV18 and TRBJ2-1; 8 nucleotides line up with TRBD1. Germline V gene data show CDR1 as KGHSH and CDR2 as LQKENI. The V and J ends lost 2 bases and 2 bases, in that order; junction bases with no gene match: 14. The CDR3 has 19 amino acids. The CDR3 nucleotides are TGTGCCAGCTCACCAAACATAATCGGAACAGGGGGACCCTACAATGAGCAGTTCTTC. Protein: CASSPNIIGTGGPYNEQFF.

The J gene is TRBJ1-5, the V gene TRBV18; D remains ambiguous. CDR1 and CDR2 (germline): KGHSH, LQKENI. The germline V and J ends were trimmed by 2 bases and 5 bases, with 13 bases remaining between them. This CDR3 has 15 amino acids. The CDR3 region has the DNA TGTGCCAGCTCACCAGAACTAGTCACCCATCAGCCCCAGCATTTT. Residues: CASSPELVTHQPQHF. Drawing the rest from reference TRBV18 and TRBJ1-5, the complete variable domain is NAGVMQNPRHLVRRRGQEARLRCSPMKGHSHVYWYRQLPEEGLKFMVYLQKENIIDESGMPKERFSAEFPKEGPSILRIQQVVRGDSAAYFCASSPELVTHQPQHFGDGTRLSIL.

The chain has TRBV9 and TRBJ2-6, with 9 bases aligning to TRBD1. V lost 4 bases to trimming and J lost 0 bases; unmatched junction nucleotides: 11. This CDR3 contains 19 residues. CDR1 is SGDLS and CDR2 is YYNGEE in the germline V gene. In DNA form, the CDR3 reads TGTGCCAGCAGCCTGAGACAGGACAGGGGAAGCTCTGGGGCCAACGTCCTGACTTTC. Its translation is CASSLRQDRGSSGANVLTF.

V is TRBV15 and J is TRBJ1-1; D is possibly TRBD1 (6 bases). Per the germline V gene, CDR1 is LNHNV and CDR2 is YYDKDF (reference sequence). The CDR3 length is 14 residues. V was pared by 0 bases and J by 5 bases, with 10 bases between. DNA of the CDR3: TGTGCCACCAGCAGAGATTCGCAGGGGACTGAAGCTTTCTTT. Amino acid sequence: CATSRDSQGTEAFF.

The chain has TRBV7-9 and TRBJ2-3; 8 bases line up with TRBD1. With V trimmed by 8 bases and J by 0 bases, 4 bases remained unmatched. The CDR3 has 14 residues. Germline CDR1 and CDR2: SEHNR and FQNEAQ (reference sequence). DNA for the CDR3: TGTGCCAGCTCGCACAGGGGGAGCACAGATACGCAGTATTTT. Translated: CASSHRGSTDTQYF. The full variable domain, rest sourced from reference TRBV7-9 and TRBJ2-3, is DTGVSQNPRHKITKRGQNVTFRCDPISEHNRLYWYRQTLGQGPEFLTYFQNEAQLEKSRLLSDRFSAERPKGSFSTLEIQRTEQGDSAMYLCASSHRGSTDTQYFGPGTRLTVL.

J is TRBJ2-7 and V is TRBV29-1; 8 bases line up with TRBD2. The ends lost 3 bases at V and 3 bases at J; junction bases unmatched: 4. This CDR3 is 13 amino acids long. Germline CDR1 and CDR2: SQVTM and ANQGSEA. In DNA, the CDR3 is TGCAGCGTTGACTCCGGGGGGGACTACGAGCAGTACTTC. It translates to CSVDSGGDYEQYF.

This clone showed up just once. The rearrangement joins TRBV6-6 to TRBJ1-1; TRBD1 agrees at 11 bases. V lost 5 bases to trimming and J lost 5 bases; unmatched junction nucleotides: 7. Germline V CDR1 and CDR2: MNHNY, SVGAGI (reference sequence). The CDR3 contains 15 residues. The CDR3 DNA is TGTGCCAGCAGTATCCTCAGGGACAGGGGGACTGAAGCTTTCTTT. Protein sequence: CASSILRDRGTEAFF.

This clone has more than one count but fewer than ten. The chain has TRBV24-1 and TRBJ1-1; possibly TRBD1 for D (5 bases). The V end was cut by 10 bases, the J end by 6 bases, with 14 bases between. Germline CDR1 is KGHDR and CDR2 is SFDVKD. This CDR3 region has 12 residues. CDR3 nucleotides: TGTGCCACTTCCAGGGTTAGTCCTGAAGCTTTCTTT. It encodes CATSRVSPEAFF.

The rearrangement joins TRBV3-1 (or the pseudogene TRBV3-2) to TRBJ1-4, with D possibly being TRBD1 (5 bases). Germline V gene sequence: CDR1 LGHDT, CDR2 YNNKEL (reference sequence). V lost 2 bases and J 0 bases, leaving 10 bases between the germline ends. The CDR3 has 16 amino acids. The CDR3 loop reads CASSQYSGSTNEKLFF. Here the CDR3 DNA reads TGTGCCAGCAGCCAATATTCAGGGTCAACTAATGAAAAACTGTTTTTT.

This clone was seen a handful of times. The rearrangement joins TRBV5-1 to TRBJ1-2; 10 nucleotides agree with TRBD1. The V and J ends lost 4 bases and 7 bases, in that order; junction bases with no gene match: 13. The CDR3 loop spans 16 amino acids. Germline V gene lookup returns CDR1 SGHRS and CDR2 YFSETQ. The CDR3 nucleotides are TGCGCCAGCAGCCTGCGACAGGGGGCGCCTAAGGTTGGCTACACCTTC. Its translation: CASSLRQGAPKVGYTF.

The chain combines TRBV7-9 with TRBJ1-5, with 8 positions matching TRBD1. The CDR3 loop spans 18 amino acids. Unmatched junction bases numbered 12, after V lost 5 bases and J lost 0 bases. Germline CDR1 reads SEHNR; CDR2 reads FQNEAQ (reference sequence). CDR3 sequence reads: CASSPLGTGLYSNQPQHF. DNA of the CDR3: TGTGCCAGCAGCCCGCTGGGGACAGGCCTTTATAGCAATCAGCCCCAGCATTTT.

This clone was seen more than once but under ten times. The chain recombines TRBV7-9 with TRBJ2-7; 11 nucleotides line up with TRBD2. Per the germline V gene, CDR1 is SEHNR and CDR2 is FQNEAQ (reference sequence). The CDR3 length is 16 residues. With V trimmed by 1 base and J by 3 bases, 5 bases remained unmatched. The CDR3 coding sequence is TGTGCCAGCAGCTTAGATCGACTAGCGGGGATCTACGAGCAGTACTTC. Residues: CASSLDRLAGIYEQYF. Filled out from reference TRBV7-9 and TRBJ2-7, the complete variable domain reads DTGVSQNPRHKITKRGQNVTFRCDPISEHNRLYWYRQTLGQGPEFLTYFQNEAQLEKSRLLSDRFSAERPKGSFSTLEIQRTEQGDSAMYLCASSLDRLAGIYEQYFGPGTRLTVT.